This T cell receptor beta chain was recorded in a study of blood T cell repertoires in COVID-19. Germline CDR1 reads MNHEY; CDR2 reads SMNVEV (reference sequence). This CDR3 has 16 residues. Deletions cut 6 bases from V and 0 bases from J, with 12 bases between. TCRdb's table, derived via immunoSEQ multiplex PCR, lists solely in-frame clones and lacks some. The table lists 50,000 to 70,000 clones, 78% of them singletons. This receptor was identified in a human donor in a cohort sampled during active COVID-19. The sample consisted of peripheral blood. The rearrangement uses TRBV27 and TRBJ1-6; D ambiguous. The CDR3 reads CASSPRGSSYNSPLHF. The CDR3 DNA is TGTGCCAGCAGCCCCCGAGGGTCCTCCTATAATTCACCCCTCCACTTT.